Listed here are 2 T cell receptor beta chains from one sample, sequenced in a study of Siglec-9 on CD8 T cells in melanoma. The repertoire was sequenced with immunoSEQ multiplex PCR; TCRdb's copy has only in-frame clones and lacks some. Of around 35,000 clones in the sample, roughly four fifths are singletons; the top ten hold more than 1.5%. The sequencing sample was made of Siglec-9- CD8+ T cells sorted from blood. These TCRs come from a human donor in good health.

Only a few counts were recorded for this clone. This rearrangement joins TRBV30 to TRBJ1-1; TRBD1 might be the D (5 bases). Trimming removed 3 bases at V and 8 bases at J, with 10 bases between. Germline CDR1 GTSNPN, CDR2 SVGIG (reference sequence). The CDR3 spans 11 residues. CDR3 nucleotides: TGTGCCTGGAGGACAGAGGTGGAAGCTTTCTTT. It yields the protein CAWRTEVEAFF. Complete variable domain (other parts from reference TRBV30 and TRBJ1-1): SQTIHQWPATLVQPVGSPLSLECTVEGTSNPNLYWYRQAAGRGLQLLFYSVGIGQISSEVPQNLSASRPQDRQFILSSKKLLLSDSGFYLCAWRTEVEAFFGQGTRLTVV.

The chain is built from TRBV7-8 and TRBJ2-7, with D hard to call. This CDR3 comprises 14 residues. The V end was cut by 1 base, the J end by 1 base, with 8 bases between. Germline assignment: CDR1 SGHVS and CDR2 FQNEAQ. The CDR3 protein is CASSLGTRSYEQYF. The CDR3 DNA reads TGTGCCAGCAGCTTAGGGACGAGATCCTACGAGCAGTACTTC.